This TCR beta chain appears in the sequencing data of a study of blood T cell repertoires in COVID-19 (dated by TCRdb to the early 2020s). Describing the broader study: The collaborator samples originated in the United States, Italy and Spain and spanned the acute and convalescent phases of COVID-19. The material from the prospective study consisted of cDNA or gDNA derived from T cells, B-cell-depleted T cells, or PBMCs. Deeply sampled blood TCRbeta repertoires from subjects exposed to, actively infected with, or recovered from COVID-19 were included in the dataset. The repertoires were released in a freely available public database intended as a resource for research on the immune response to SARS-CoV-2. Samples came from the ongoing ImmuneRACE study (first 160 participants) plus 1,254 subjects from 6 global collaborators. A de-identified subject ID, COVID-19 status, age in years and sex were almost always included in the sample metadata. Where available, HLA class I and class II types were taken from metadata supplied by the sample provider and were not determined by assay-based typing.

Collaborating institutions collected whole blood in K2EDTA tubes following their own protocols. For TCRbeta analysis, collaborators shipped samples as frozen whole blood, isolated PBMCs, or DNA extracted from either of those sample types. Comment on this clone: The target of this receptor is not known. Qualities for individual bases were not recorded, and no much larger clone is one base off.

Paper-wide results and their limitations: Clinical and demographic metadata were provided uncurated, with the amount varying by source and participant.

V loses 2 bases of germline sequence and J loses 3 bases, and the interval between the two ends is 18 bases. The germline V gene specifies ENHRY as CDR1 and SYGVKD as CDR2. From the cysteine up to the phenylalanine, the CDR3 has a length of 17 residues. Only the CDR3 DNA is retained, 51 bases long and in frame from the first base. TCRbeta CDR3 regions were amplified from genomic DNA using the immunoSEQ Assay, a bias-controlled multiplex PCR. The study's processing was this. The number of nucleated cells in each sample was estimated from the amplification of reference gene primers within the assay. Sequence reads were collapsed and filtered to measure the absolute abundance of every unique TCRbeta CDR3 rearrangement. For each sample, productive Simpson clonality was calculated as the square root of Simpson's diversity index across productive rearrangements. Held by TCRdb, this immuneACCESS table contains in-frame sequences only and omits some clones. Under half of the omission traces to an unresolved V gene where checked; the cause of the rest is unknown. V, J and clone size derive from that table, while D and trimming were established from the DNA sequence. A total of 60,000 to 85,000 clones appear in this sample, 80% to 90% of them only once. The biggest ten clones account for 18% of the sample.

What was sequenced was peripheral blood. The sequence links TRBV10-3 to TRBJ2-3, and the D gene may be TRBD1, 6 bases matching. The sequence was collected from a woman aged 55-69 years with acute or convalescent COVID-19. The encoded CDR3 is CAISEPGTRAGTDTQYF. In nucleotides, the sequence is TGTGCCATCAGTGAGCCTGGGACACGCGCTGGAACAGATACGCAGTATTTT.